This TCR beta chain was captured in a study of blood T cell repertoires in COVID-19. At the level of the study: The analysed material was cDNA or gDNA that came from T cells, B-cell-depleted T cells, or PBMCs.

Everyone who took part was roughly 18 to 89 years old, and they came from over 20 US areas. The protocol was immunoSEQ multiplex PCR, while the TCRdb copy is restricted to in-frame clones and leaves out a portion. The sample shows a few hundred thousand clones, around 84% of them seen only once. Germline trimming cut 6 bases from V and 1 base from J; bases unmatched to any gene: 18. The CDR3 covers 20 residues. From germline, CDR1 is MDHEN and CDR2 SYDVKM. The clonotype originates from a man aged 30 to 39 with acute COVID-19. The sequenced sample was PBMCs or T cells enriched from blood (not recorded which). J is TRBJ1-5 and V is TRBV28; 10 positions agree with TRBD1. CDR3 region: CASSKDPGQGLSGSNQPQHF. In DNA, the CDR3 is TGTGCCAGCAGCAAAGACCCGGGACAGGGGCTTTCGGGGAGCAATCAGCCCCAGCATTTT.